This TCR beta chain is from a study of blood T cells in healthy people across ages. Notes on the study in general: No one knew whether donors had CMV, which possibly confounded expanded clonotype changes. In these data, TCR beta diversity tracked strongly with naive T cell percentage.

Using a J-beta primer mix together with a sample-barcoded 5' primer, a second PCR was run for roughly 6 to 11 cycles. MiXCR, run by TCRdb on the 5' RACE reads, gives a single entry per CDR3 protein. Here the sample spans around 1.7 million distinct CDR3 sequences, 28% being singletons. This clonotype was detected a few times. The antigen remains unidentified. Material for sequencing was blood. This sequence originates from a woman aged 25 to 39 in good health.

CDR3 loop: CASSSEGAVSTDTQYF. CDR3 nucleotide sequence: TGTGCCAGCAGCTCTGAAGGAGCGGTATCCACAGATACGCAGTATTTT. V is TRBV7-2 and J is TRBJ2-3, with D maybe TRBD2 (5 bases). The V gene's germline CDR1 is SGHTA and CDR2 FQGNSA. The CDR3 runs 16 residues. V was cut by 4 bases and J by 2 bases, with 16 bases left in between. The full variable domain, its missing parts supplied by reference TRBV7-2 and TRBJ2-3, is GAGVSQSPSNKVTEKGKDVELRCDPISGHTALYWYRQSLGQGLEFLIYFQGNSAPDKSGLPSDRFSAERTGGSVSTLTIQRTQQEDSAVYLCASSSEGAVSTDTQYFGPGTRLTVL.